This is a list of T cell receptor beta chains from one sample in a study of regulatory T cells in long-lasting Graves disease. One entry per CDR3 protein, called by TCRdb with MiXCR from the multiplex PCR reads. This table holds approximately 440,000 distinct CDR3 sequences, 23% found once. The material was peripheral blood mononuclear cells (PBMCs), obtained when the disease was refractory, from a patient treated with antithyroid drugs. These receptors all stem from a female donor with Graves disease. CDR3s include the opening cysteine and the closing phenylalanine or tryptophan. Clone size is stated in some rows and not others, as once, few, many or a class when expanded.

TRBV18 | many | CASSTALNQPQHF
TRBV10-3 | - | CAIRQGTGNTIYF
TRBV3-1 | many | CASSQDQPREKLFF
TRBV6-2/TRBV6-3 | - | CASISSPGQTGNTIYF
TRBV29-1 | - | CSVEDDREMLYNEQFF
TRBV18 | - | CASSPETTGLNYGYTF
TRBV14 | few | CASSQGTGSNQPQHF
TRBV12-3/TRBV12-4 | many | CASSLQGVPGETQYF
TRBV20-1 | many | CSARSGGGPWYGYTF
TRBV29-1 | - | CSVSGLAGGSGSGELFF
TRBV29-1 | many | CSVFGGAGEPWNTEAFF
TRBV9 | few | CASSTRGTGSSAFF
TRBV2 | many | CASSERWGRSEAFF
TRBV10-3 | - | CAISVGLAGVYEQYF
TRBV28 | many | CASSLTGAYGYTF
TRBV28 | - | CASRPGQGQDEQFF
TRBV2 | few | CASTYLAGGMNTQYF
TRBV20-1 | few | CSARDAGRGEKLFF
TRBV2 | - | CASSEWSSYNEQFF
TRBV7-8 | - | CASSYRGQINEKLFF
TRBV20-1 | many | CSARRDRGPYEQYF
TRBV6-1 | few | CASRADRDGQPQHF
TRBV3-2 | - | CASSLRTSGRPQETQYF
TRBV10-3 | - | CAIKKDPPGELFF
TRBV19 | few | CASSRLVRETQYF